These 25 T cell receptor beta chains were all obtained from the same sample, sequenced in a study of CD8+ T cells in alopecia areata. Extraction and reverse transcription of RNA yielded cDNA as the sequencing template. Data came from immunoSEQ multiplex PCR; TCRdb stores just in-frame clones and leaves some out. The table records around 86,000 clones, about two thirds of them present only once. The treatment was: oral pan-JAK inhibitor, 5-10 mg twice daily. The sequences come from CD8+ T cells sorted from blood, collected at approximately week 45, from a patient treated with tofacitinib. The receptors originated from a human donor with alopecia areata.

The gene calls are TRBV11-2 and TRBJ1-5; D unresolved. This CDR3 comprises 13 residues. The germline CDR1 and CDR2 sequences are SGHAT and FQNNGV. V was shortened by 2 bases and J by 7 bases, with 9 bases between the two germline ends. CDR3 DNA sequence: TGTGCCAGCAGCTTATCGGAGGGCCAGCCCCAGCATTTT. Encoded protein: CASSLSEGQPQHF.

This chain joins TRBV9 and TRBJ2-1, with D uncertain. This CDR3 spans 11 amino acids. Germline V lookup: CDR1 SGDLS, CDR2 YYNGEE. The V and J ends lost 0 bases and 8 bases respectively, with 3 bases between them. Here the CDR3 DNA reads TGTGCCAGCAGCGTAGATTATGAGCAGTTCTTC. It yields the protein CASSVDYEQFF.

The gene calls are TRBV29-1 and TRBJ2-3; 7 nucleotides line up with TRBD1. Germline V CDR1 and CDR2: SQVTM, ANQGSEA. V dropped 7 bases and J dropped 4; count of bases not matched to a gene: 11. The CDR3 is made up of 14 amino acids. Written as DNA, the CDR3 is TGCAGCGGACGACAGGGTTTAGGGGCAGATACGCAGTATTTT. This translates into CSGRQGLGADTQYF.

The chain uses TRBV20-1 and TRBJ2-5; D uncertain. V was trimmed by 7 bases and J by 5 bases, leaving 11 bases between them. The CDR3 loop spans 11 amino acids. In germline, CDR1 is DFQATT, CDR2 SNEGSKA (reference sequence). This CDR3 is CSVGRSETQYF. In nucleotides, the CDR3 is TGCAGTGTCGGCCGCTCGGAGACCCAGTACTTC.

The chain has TRBV10-3 and TRBJ2-1; either TRBD1 or TRBD2 may fit D (5 bases each). The V and J ends lost 2 bases and 8 bases respectively, with 10 bases between them. Germline CDR1 reads ENHRY; CDR2 reads SYGVKD. This CDR3 comprises 13 residues. The CDR3 protein is CAISEEGLDEQFF. The CDR3 DNA reads as TGTGCCATCAGTGAGGAGGGGCTGGATGAGCAGTTCTTC.

The rearrangement uses TRBV10-2 and TRBJ1-1, with unresolved D. The germline V and J ends were trimmed by 6 bases and 0 bases, with 8 bases remaining between them. The CDR3 is 13 amino acids. The germline V gene has CDR1 WSHSY and CDR2 SAAADI. The CDR3 sequence: CASREGVNTEAFF. The CDR3 DNA follows: TGCGCCAGCAGGGAGGGTGTGAACACTGAAGCTTTCTTT.

CDR3 sequence reads: CASQGTGNQPQHF. Written as DNA, the CDR3 is TGTGCCAGCCAGGGTACGGGCAATCAGCCCCAGCATTTT. The rearrangement links TRBV27 to TRBJ1-5; D might be TRBD1 (5 bases). Germline assignment: CDR1 MNHEY and CDR2 SMNVEV (reference sequence). V was pared by 8 bases and J by 2 bases, with 10 bases between. This CDR3 contains 13 residues.

This clone was picked up a small number of times. Within the sample, other DNA sequences also encode this same CDR3. The rearrangement links TRBV4-3 to TRBJ2-1, with 10 bases that match TRBD2. J gave up 3 bases and V 4 bases, and 3 bases lay outside the gene matches. The length of the CDR3 is 15 residues. CDR1 and CDR2 (germline): LGHNA, YSLEER. The CDR3 sequence is CASSRTSGDYNEQFF. The CDR3 DNA is TGCGCCAGCAGCCGAACTAGCGGGGACTACAATGAGCAGTTCTTC.

The chain combines TRBV2 with TRBJ1-2, with D perhaps matching TRBD1 (5 bases). CDR1 and CDR2 (germline): SNHLY, FYNNEI. There are 16 residues in the CDR3. Deletions cut 8 bases from V and 6 bases from J, with 25 bases between. In DNA, the CDR3 is TGTGCCAGCCCCCTCATGGCAGGGATGTTTAAGAATGGCTACACCTTC. It translates to CASPLMAGMFKNGYTF.

This sequence joins TRBV27 and TRBJ1-1; D perhaps matches TRBD1 (5 bases). Germline CDR1 and CDR2: MNHEY and SMNVEV (reference sequence). The CDR3 runs to 13 residues. The ends were cut back, 5 bases at V and 1 base at J, with 8 bases in the middle. This CDR3 reads CASSGQGNTEAFF. The CDR3 DNA sequence: TGTGCCAGCAGTGGTCAGGGGAACACTGAAGCTTTCTTT.

This sequence joins TRBV29-1 and TRBJ1-1; 7 bases align to TRBD1. With 5 bases clipped from V and 2 bases from J, the junction kept 11 bases outside the gene matches. Germline assignment: CDR1 SQVTM and CDR2 ANQGSEA. This CDR3 region has 15 residues. The CDR3 DNA reads TGCAGCGTTAACCCTCTGGGACAGCCAAACACTGAAGCTTTCTTT. Its translation is CSVNPLGQPNTEAFF.

The V gene is TRBV5-1, the J gene TRBJ2-1; 9 bases are shared with TRBD1. Germline loops: CDR1 SGHRS, CDR2 YFSETQ. This CDR3 has 16 amino acids. V dropped 6 bases and J dropped 3; count of bases not matched to a gene: 10. The CDR3: CASNPNGQGSYNEQFF. The CDR3 nucleotides are TGCGCCAGCAACCCCAATGGACAGGGGAGCTACAATGAGCAGTTCTTC.

This clone was seen more than once but under ten times. The sample carries other DNA sequences with the same CDR3. The chain carries TRBV6-4 and TRBJ2-2; D remains unclear. The germline V gene has CDR1 MRHNA and CDR2 SNTAGT. V dropped 3 bases and J dropped 5 bases, with 7 bases sitting between them. The CDR3 length is 13 residues. The CDR3 reads CASSESQTGELFF. The CDR3 DNA follows: TGTGCCAGCAGTGAGTCACAGACCGGGGAGCTGTTTTTT.

This rearrangement joins TRBV27 to TRBJ1-2; D not certain. V was shortened by 3 bases and J by 2 bases, with 7 bases between the two germline ends. Germline V gene sequence: CDR1 MNHEY, CDR2 SMNVEV (reference sequence). CDR3 size: 13 residues. The CDR3: CASSFGTNYGYTF. CDR3 DNA: TGTGCCAGCAGTTTCGGCACCAACTATGGCTACACCTTC.

The chain uses TRBV30 and TRBJ1-2; 11 nucleotides agree with TRBD1. CDR1 and CDR2 (germline): GTSNPN, SVGIG (reference sequence). The length of the CDR3 is 15 residues. Trimming cost V 5 bases and J 4 bases; bases outside gene matches: 9. This chain's CDR3 is CAWGQGAMSLYGYTF. In DNA, the CDR3 is TGTGCCTGGGGACAGGGGGCCATGAGCCTCTATGGCTACACCTTC.

The V call is TRBV4-3, the J call TRBJ1-1; D might be TRBD1 (6 bases). Germline V CDR1 and CDR2: LGHNA, YSLEER. The CDR3 length is 16 residues. Trimming pared 2 bases from V and 1 base from J, leaving 14 bases between. This chain's CDR3 is CASSQTSTRGNTEAFF. CDR3 in DNA: TGCGCCAGCAGCCAAACCTCAACCAGGGGGAACACTGAAGCTTTCTTT.

The chain is built from TRBV7-2 and TRBJ1-1; TRBD1 might be the D (5 bases). Trimming took 3 bases from V and 2 from J, leaving 7 bases between them. There are 13 residues in the CDR3. Germline V gene lookup returns CDR1 SGHTA and CDR2 FQGNSA. DNA of the CDR3: TGTGCCAGCAGCTTGACAGATAACACTGAAGCTTTCTTT. This gives the protein CASSLTDNTEAFF.

The chain joins TRBV4-3 to TRBJ2-7; 7 positions match TRBD2. This CDR3 region has 15 residues. V lost 4 bases to trimming and J lost 1 base; unmatched junction nucleotides: 7. The germline V gene has CDR1 LGHNA and CDR2 YSLEER. The chain's CDR3 is CASSPGGAPSYEQYF. The DNA of the CDR3 is TGCGCCAGCAGCCCGGGAGGAGCACCATCCTACGAGCAGTACTTC.

The chain uses TRBV19 and TRBJ2-5; D gene ambiguous. The CDR3 runs to 12 residues. Germline V CDR1 and CDR2: LNHDA, SQIVND (reference sequence). Deletions cut 5 bases from V and 0 bases from J, with 4 bases between. CDR3 coding DNA: TGTGCCAGTAGTCAGCACCAAGAGACCCAGTACTTC. It translates to CASSQHQETQYF. The variable domain in full, completed from reference TRBV19 and TRBJ2-5, reads DGGITQSPKYLFRKEGQNVTLSCEQNLNHDAMYWYRQDPGQGLRLIYYSQIVNDFQKGDIAEGYSVSREKKESFPLTVTSAQKNPTAFYLCASSQHQETQYFGPGTRLLVL.

This sequence joins TRBV6-6 and TRBJ1-4, with 9 bases fitting TRBD1. CDR3 length: 14 amino acids. From germline, CDR1 is MNHNY and CDR2 SVGAGI (reference sequence). V lost 6 bases and J lost 8; bases outside the gene matches: 7. The CDR3 DNA reads TGTGCCAGCAGGAGGGGGACAGGGAACGAAAAACTGTTTTTT. Translated, it gives CASRRGTGNEKLFF.

The chain recombines TRBV15 with TRBJ2-2; unclear D gene. The germline V gene has CDR1 LNHNV and CDR2 YYDKDF (reference sequence). CDR3 size: 16 residues. V was clipped by 1 base and J by 6 bases, with 15 bases between them. Here the CDR3 reads CATSRVRVLGAGELFF. Here the CDR3 DNA reads TGTGCCACCAGCAGAGTTCGGGTTCTTGGTGCCGGGGAGCTGTTTTTT.

This sequence joins TRBV19 and TRBJ2-7; no reliable D call. The CDR3 loop spans 15 amino acids. V was pared by 5 bases and J by 3 bases, with 17 bases between. From germline, CDR1 is LNHDA and CDR2 SQIVND (reference sequence). The CDR3 coding sequence is TGTGCCAGTAGTCCGGGCGGCGGACGCTTCTACGAGCAGTACTTC. Encoded protein: CASSPGGGRFYEQYF.

The chain has TRBV7-9 and TRBJ2-7; no clear D. Germline assignment: CDR1 SEHNR and CDR2 FQNEAQ (reference sequence). This CDR3 contains 16 residues. The V end was cut by 2 bases, the J end by 5 bases, with 19 bases between. CDR3 DNA sequence: TGTGCCAGCAGCTTAAAAGGTCCAGCTAAGGGCGACGAGCAGTACTTC. It specifies CASSLKGPAKGDEQYF.

The J gene is TRBJ2-3, the V gene TRBV4-3; D is unresolved. The CDR3 contains 13 residues. Germline CDR1 and CDR2: LGHNA and YSLEER. Between the trimmed V and J ends, which lost 0 bases and 4 bases, there was a span of 5 bases. The chain's CDR3 is CASSQDVADTQYF. The CDR3 DNA reads TGCGCCAGCAGCCAAGATGTAGCAGATACGCAGTATTTT.

This chain joins TRBV19 and TRBJ2-1, with 9 nucleotides matching TRBD1. Per germline, CDR1 LNHDA and CDR2 SQIVND (reference sequence). This CDR3 spans 14 amino acids. After removal of 9 bases from V and 2 bases from J, the junction contained 5 bases not matched to a gene. CDR3 sequence (DNA): TGTGCCAGCACGACAGGGGGACCCTACAATGAGCAGTTCTTC. This gives the protein CASTTGGPYNEQFF. The full variable domain, completed using reference TRBV19 and TRBJ2-1, is DGGITQSPKYLFRKEGQNVTLSCEQNLNHDAMYWYRQDPGQGLRLIYYSQIVNDFQKGDIAEGYSVSREKKESFPLTVTSAQKNPTAFYLCASTTGGPYNEQFFGPGTRLTVL.